The 23 T cell receptor beta chains below all came from one sample that was sequenced in a study of cytomegalovirus exposure and HLA in healthy donors. The study ran its PCR with 60 Vbeta and 13 Jbeta primers. The protocol was immunoSEQ multiplex PCR, while the TCRdb copy is restricted to in-frame clones and leaves out a portion. The table shows a few hundred thousand clones, with more than 65% occurring only once. Sequencing was carried out using PBMCs. The receptors shown here come from a woman aged 25 to 39 in good health and CMV-seronegative.

The rearrangement uses TRBV5-6 and TRBJ2-7, with 14 bases that match TRBD2. V dropped 4 bases and J dropped 3; count of bases not matched to a gene: 6. This CDR3 has 16 amino acids. Germline lookup yields CDR1 SGHDT and CDR2 YYEEEE. CDR3 amino acids: CASSPRTSGGIYEQYF. DNA of the CDR3: TGTGCCAGCAGCCCACGGACTAGCGGGGGGATCTACGAGCAGTACTTC.

There are a few counts of this clone. Its ends do not fully match the called genes, so a read error is possible. The genes are TRBV7-9 and TRBJ1-2; 7 nucleotides match TRBD1. Germline assignment: CDR1 SEHNR and CDR2 FQNEAQ (reference sequence). The CDR3 runs 14 residues. The CDR3: CSSSLEDRVYGYSF. The DNA for the CDR3 is TGTTCCAGCAGCTTAGAAGACAGGGTCTATGGCTACTCCTTC.

V gene TRBV6-4 combines with J gene TRBJ2-2; the D is unclear. This CDR3 contains 13 residues. Germline V gives CDR1 MRHNA, CDR2 SNTAGT. CDR3 loop: CDRSDSSTGELFF. The CDR3 DNA sequence: TGTGACAGAAGTGACTCTAGCACCGGGGAGCTGTTTTTT.

The chain links TRBV6-1 to TRBJ2-1, with 7 bases identical to TRBD1. This CDR3 has 13 amino acids. Germline CDR1 is MNHNS and CDR2 is SASEGT. With V trimmed by 8 bases and J by 5 bases, 6 bases remained unmatched. In DNA, the CDR3 is TGTGCCAGCTTCGGGACAGAGAACAATGAGCAGTTCTTC. Protein: CASFGTENNEQFF.

V is TRBV7-3 and J is TRBJ2-7; TRBD1 matches at 9 bases. Trimming removed 5 bases from V and 2 bases from J; junction bases left unmatched: 4. Germline CDR1 SGHTA, CDR2 FQGTGA. The CDR3 extends over 14 amino acids. CDR3 DNA sequence: TGTGCCAGCAGCCCCGGGACAGGGACCTACGAGCAGTACTTC. Its protein product is CASSPGTGTYEQYF.

This clone was counted only a few times. CDR3 nucleotides: TGTGCCAGCAGTCCCCTACGGACAGGGGAGGGCTACACCTTC. Protein product: CASSPLRTGEGYTF. The chain carries TRBV2 and TRBJ1-2; 9 nucleotides agree with TRBD1. From germline, CDR1 is SNHLY and CDR2 FYNNEI. V lost 5 bases, J lost 8 bases, and 9 bases stayed unmatched. The CDR3 contains 14 residues. The complete variable domain, with remaining parts taken from reference TRBV2 and TRBJ1-2, reads EPEVTQTPSHQVTQMGQEVILRCVPISNHLYFYWYRQILGQKVEFLVSFYNNEISEKSEIFDDQFSVERPDGSNFTLKIRSTKLEDSAMYFCASSPLRTGEGYTFGSGTRLTVV.

The chain uses TRBV4-1 and TRBJ2-7; 10 positions agree with TRBD1. Looked up from germline, CDR1 is MGHRA and CDR2 is YSYEKL. J lost 3 bases, V lost 0 bases, and 8 bases had no gene match. CDR3 length: 17 amino acids. This CDR3 is CASSQDPPGQGSYEQYF. The CDR3 DNA reads as TGCGCCAGCAGCCAAGATCCGCCGGGACAGGGGAGCTACGAGCAGTACTTC.

The rearrangement links TRBV30 to TRBJ1-6; 7 bases fit TRBD1. Germline V gene data show CDR1 as GTSNPN and CDR2 as SVGIG (reference sequence). The V segment lost 6 bases and the J segment 5 bases; nucleotides outside the gene matches: 7. This CDR3 contains 14 residues. The CDR3: CACLPGTDNSPLHF. The CDR3 region has the DNA TGTGCCTGTCTTCCCGGGACAGATAATTCACCCCTCCACTTT.

The rearrangement links TRBV12-5 to TRBJ2-1, with a tentative D call TRBD2 (8 bases). Germline-derived CDR1 and CDR2 are LGHNT and FRNRAP. The V gene lost 2 bases and the J gene lost 10 bases, with 24 bases spanning the gap. This CDR3 has 17 residues. Here the CDR3 DNA reads TGTGCTAGTGGTTTGCCATACCCGGGACTAGAAGGGGGCGAGCAGTTCTTC. The encoded protein is CASGLPYPGLEGGEQFF.

In this sample, this clone turned up a few times. Here the CDR3 DNA reads TGTGCCAGCAGTTACTCGAGCACAGGGCCAGAACATGAAGCTTTCTTT. Translation: CASSYSSTGPEHEAFF. V gene TRBV6-6 combines with J gene TRBJ1-1; TRBD1 is a possible D gene (6 bases). The germline CDR1 and CDR2 sequences are MNHNY and SVGAGI (reference sequence). Deletions cut 0 bases from V and 7 bases from J, with 18 bases between. The CDR3 spans 16 residues.

The V and J genes are TRBV5-1 and TRBJ1-1; no reliable D call. Germline V CDR1 and CDR2: SGHRS, YFSETQ. Trimming took 0 bases from V and 1 from J, leaving 7 bases between them. CDR3 length: 14 amino acids. CDR3 nucleotide sequence: TGCGCCAGCAGCTTGGGACATACGAACACTGAAGCTTTCTTT. Protein: CASSLGHTNTEAFF.

The CDR3 sequence: CASSFTGGGYNEQFF. The CDR3 DNA reads as TGTGCCAGCTCGTTTACAGGGGGCGGCTACAATGAGCAGTTCTTC. V usage is TRBV18 and J usage is TRBJ2-1; 9 bases agree with TRBD1. With V trimmed by 6 bases and J by 3 bases, 6 bases remained unmatched. The CDR3 is 15 residues long. Germline V lookup: CDR1 KGHSH, CDR2 LQKENI.

This chain connects TRBV19 to TRBJ2-4, with TRBD2 matching 9 bases. Germline trimming cut 5 bases from V and 7 bases from J; bases unmatched to any gene: 6. The CDR3 spans 14 residues. Germline values: CDR1 LNHDA, CDR2 SQIVND (reference sequence). The CDR3 nucleotides are TGTGCCAGTAGTCCCCGGACTAGCGTTAACATTCAGTACTTC. It codes for CASSPRTSVNIQYF.

This clone came up a few times. The V and J genes are TRBV4-1 and TRBJ2-7; a possible D gene is TRBD1 (5 bases). Germline loops: CDR1 MGHRA, CDR2 YSYEKL. Trimming took 1 base from V and 7 from J, leaving 20 bases between them. The CDR3 contains 16 residues. The chain's CDR3 is CASSQVNGQGHWEQYF. CDR3 in DNA: TGCGCCAGCAGCCAAGTAAATGGGCAGGGCCACTGGGAGCAGTACTTC.

This chain links TRBV30 with TRBJ2-1, with 7 bases identical to TRBD1. This CDR3 has 12 amino acids. Per the germline V gene, CDR1 is GTSNPN and CDR2 is SVGIG (reference sequence). Germline trimming cut 2 bases from V and 7 bases from J; bases unmatched to any gene: 2. CDR3 bases: TGTGCCTGGAGTCAGACAGGGAATGAGCAGTTCTTC. Encoded protein: CAWSQTGNEQFF.

In this sample, this clone turned up a few times. V gene TRBV5-4 combines with J gene TRBJ2-2, with D perhaps matching TRBD2 (5 bases). V lost 0 bases and J 4 bases, leaving 7 bases between the germline ends. CDR1 SGHNT and CDR2 YYREEE come from the germline V gene (reference sequence). This CDR3 spans 14 amino acids. The CDR3 DNA is TGTGCCAGCAGCTTGGATGCGGGCACCGGGGAGCTGTTTTTT. Protein sequence: CASSLDAGTGELFF.

The chain is built from TRBV11-2 and TRBJ2-7; possibly TRBD1 for D (6 bases). Trimming shortened V by 0 bases and J by 2 bases, and 11 bases separated the two germline ends. The CDR3 contains 15 residues. Germline CDR1 reads SGHAT; CDR2 reads FQNNGV. The CDR3 region is CASSLDRGTAYEQYF. The DNA for the CDR3 is TGTGCCAGCAGCTTAGACAGGGGAACTGCCTACGAGCAGTACTTC. The variable domain in full, with the rest retrieved from reference TRBV11-2 and TRBJ2-7, is EAGVAQSPRYKIIEKRQSVAFWCNPISGHATLYWYQQILGQGPKLLIQFQNNGVVDDSQLPKDRFSAERLKGVDSTLKIQPAKLEDSAVYLCASSLDRGTAYEQYFGPGTRLTVT.

The chain uses TRBV7-6 and TRBJ2-7; 9 positions agree with TRBD1. The ends lost 1 base at V and 2 bases at J; junction bases unmatched: 6. CDR1 and CDR2 (germline): SGHVS, FNYEAQ. The length of the CDR3 is 16 residues. CDR3 DNA: TGTGCCAGCAGCTTAGAGGCCAGGACAGGGGCCTACGAGCAGTACTTC. It specifies CASSLEARTGAYEQYF.

This chain connects TRBV27 to TRBJ2-7; weak D call: TRBD1 (5 bases). The CDR3 sequence is 15 residues long. Between the trimmed V and J ends, which lost 6 bases and 3 bases, there was a span of 18 bases. The V gene's germline CDR1 is MNHEY and CDR2 SMNVEV (reference sequence). The CDR3 DNA sequence: TGTGCCAGCAGGTTCGACAGCCAACTTTTCTACGAGCAGTACTTC. It specifies CASRFDSQLFYEQYF.

This chain connects TRBV30 to TRBJ1-6, with D perhaps TRBD1 (5 bases). The V gene's germline CDR1 is GTSNPN and CDR2 SVGIG (reference sequence). Trimming took off 0 bases at V and 11 bases at J, with 17 bases between the two ends. The CDR3 length is 15 residues. CDR3 in DNA: TGTGCCTGGAGTGTAGCCGGGGGGTCGAGTACACCCCTCCACTTT. This sequence encodes CAWSVAGGSSTPLHF.

The chain uses TRBV6-1 and TRBJ2-1; D is possibly TRBD2 (6 bases). V was cut by 1 base and J by 4 bases, with 11 bases left in between. This CDR3 region has 15 residues. The germline V gene has CDR1 MNHNS and CDR2 SASEGT. The CDR3 coding sequence is TGTGCCAGCAGTGAAGACGATAGCGGATACAATGAGCAGTTCTTC. Protein: CASSEDDSGYNEQFF.

This chain uses TRBV29-1 with TRBJ1-3; D is unclear. The CDR3 has 12 residues. The germline CDR1 and CDR2 sequences are SQVTM and ANQGSEA. Trimming took 7 bases from V and 0 from J, leaving 7 bases between them. The DNA for the CDR3 is TGCAGCGGACAACTCTCTGGAAACACCATATATTTT. Translating it yields CSGQLSGNTIYF.

This clone has a handful of counts. The chain has TRBV7-6 and TRBJ1-1; 9 bases fit TRBD1. CDR3 length: 14 amino acids. V gave up 5 bases and J gave up 4 bases; unmatched junction bases: 5. CDR1 SGHVS and CDR2 FNYEAQ come from the germline V gene. Here the CDR3 DNA reads TGTGCCAGCAGCGTAACAGGGGGCGTCACTGAAGCTTTCTTT. Its protein product is CASSVTGGVTEAFF.